This TCR beta chain was recovered during a study of a mutant IDH1 vaccine in newly diagnosed glioma (dated by TCRdb to about 2021). Notes on the research overall: Eight vaccinations were administered to patients in weeks 1, 3, 5, 7, 11, 15, 19 and 23, corresponding to visits V03 through V10. Before enrollment, patients had received standard therapy of radiotherapy alone, temozolomide alone, or radiochemotherapy with temozolomide; most received the combination. For exploratory analyses, longitudinal TCRB deep sequencing was carried out in 25 to 30 treated patients wherever samples were available. Peripheral blood was collected at six visits: V03 (baseline), V05, V07, V10, V12 and V13. The roughly 33 treated patients were approximately 62% male and around 40% female, with a mean age of around 40 years. Vaccination began 4-6 weeks after radiotherapy alone, or alongside temozolomide cycles in the chemotherapy-containing groups.

The label giving this sample's time point can be read as: week 5, during vaccination. Every vaccine dose consisted of 300 ug of a 20-mer mutant IDH1 peptide in Montanide, administered subcutaneously together with topical imiquimod. The donors had newly diagnosed IDH1-mutant astrocytomas of WHO grade 3 or 4 that showed loss of nuclear ATRX. The samples were drawn from NOA16, a multicentre, single-arm, open-label phase I trial in Germany that tested a mutant IDH1 peptide vaccine in humans for the first time. The DNeasy Blood and Tissue Kit was used to extract genomic DNA from EDTA blood for TCRB sequencing. Library preparation used the immunoSEQ multiplex PCR assay. Rearranged TCR beta chain sequences were amplified with the hsTCRB Kit following the manufacturer's protocol. TCRB libraries were sequenced on an Illumina MiSeq. In the paper's pipeline: The kit vendor's proprietary platform handled demultiplexing, trimming and gene mapping. Entries here come from immuneACCESS through TCRdb and include only in-frame sequences with V and J called. Some clones fail to appear in such tables; in the studies checked, an unresolved V gene covers under half of the shortfall, and the cause of the remainder is unknown. Clone size and V and J calls were adopted from that table, with D and trimming inferred from the DNA. Within this sample are fewer than 100,000 clones, with more than 85% of them counted one time only. Roughly 0.5% of the sample rests with the top ten.

This clone was picked up one time. The antigen this receptor binds is unknown. No much larger clonotype is one base removed from it; base qualities were not supplied. Overall study results and their limits: PBMC samples for TCRB deep sequencing were selected based on availability. The authors stated that sample limitations prevented analyses of patient blood samples from being reproduced. Across multiple MHC alleles, vaccine-induced immune responses were seen in 85% to 95% of patients. No apparent relationship was observed between pseudoprogression and alterations in the top peripheral T cell clonotypes detected by TCRB sequencing.

The CDR3 numbers 16 residues from cysteine through phenylalanine. The entry retains the CDR3 DNA only, 48 bases that are in frame from base 1. Compared with germline, V lacks 2 bases and J lacks 8 bases; bases without a gene match: 7. CDR1 and CDR2 were assigned from the germline V gene (reference sequence) as SGHKS and YYEKEE. In this chain, TRBV5-5 is recombined with TRBJ2-1, and 13 junctional nucleotides match TRBD2. This sequence was found in a woman between 50 and 59 years old with glioma. Material: PBMCs, obtained from a glioma patient whose treatment included an IDH1 peptide vaccine. The bases read TGTGCCAGCAGCTTTATTAGGACTAGCGGGAGTGATGAGCAGTTCTTC. It translates as CASSFIRTSGSDEQFF.